This is a list of T cell receptor beta chains from one sample in a study of T cell repertoires in cytomegalovirus infection. TCRdb re-called the reads with MiXCR, one entry per CDR3 protein. This sample yields more than 65,000 distinct CDR3 sequences, of which 40% to 50% are seen a single time; over 90% belongs to the top ten. What these receptors recognize is not known. Sample: CD8+ T cells from cultured PBMCs, taken from culture after CMV antigen stimulation. These receptors were obtained from a human donor in good health (CMV status not recorded). Some clones in this sample may be carry-over from other donors' samples. CDR3s include the opening cysteine and the closing phenylalanine or tryptophan. The D gene is left open where the match is weak. Size is omitted from some rows. Given values are once, few, many or a class for expanded clones.

j_call v_call d_call clone_size cdr3_aa cdr3_nt
TRBJ1-4 TRBV6-8 NA NA CASSGTGRNEKLFF TGTGCCAGCAGTGGTACCGGGAGGAATGAAAAACTGTTTTTT
TRBJ1-5 TRBV19 NA NA CASSIGQQGPQHF TGTGCCAGTAGTATAGGACAGCAGGGGCCCCAGCATTTT
TRBJ2-7 TRBV7-8 NA NA CASSARGPLDSSYEQYF TGTGCCAGCAGCGCCAGGGGACCCTTGGACAGCTCCTACGAGCAGTACTTC
TRBJ1-3 TRBV7-6 NA NA CASGPQRRHSGNTIYF TGTGCCAGCGGCCCCCAGCGAAGACACTCTGGAAACACCATATATTTT
TRBJ2-7 TRBV25-1 TRBD2 NA CASSEIRTSGVYEQYF TGTGCCAGCAGTGAAATCCGAACTAGCGGAGTCTACGAGCAGTACTTC
TRBJ1-1 TRBV30 NA few CAWGARGAEAFF TGTGCCTGGGGGGCTCGAGGGGCTGAAGCTTTCTTT
TRBJ1-1 TRBV10-3 NA NA CAISERGGGVMNTEAFF TGTGCCATCAGTGAGCGGGGTGGGGGGGTCATGAACACTGAAGCTTTCTTT
TRBJ2-3 TRBV18 NA NA CASSPRRESTDTQYF TGTGCCAGCTCACCAAGGCGGGAAAGCACAGATACGCAGTATTTT
TRBJ1-1 TRBV12-3/TRBV12-4 TRBD1 few CASNSDRDTEAFF TGTGCCAGCAACTCGGACAGGGACACTGAAGCTTTCTTT
TRBJ2-1 TRBV7-3 TRBD2 many CASSSPAGGPSYNEQFF TGTGCCAGCAGCTCACCTGCGGGAGGGCCCTCCTACAATGAGCAGTTCTTC
TRBJ2-7 TRBV7-2 NA NA CASSRYSYEQYF TGTGCCAGCAGCCGCTACTCCTACGAGCAGTACTTC
TRBJ1-1 TRBV7-9 NA NA CASSPSGTTEAFF TGTGCCAGCAGCCCAAGTGGGACCACTGAAGCTTTCTTT
TRBJ1-5 TRBV28 NA NA CASSPQVNPNQPQHF TGTGCCAGCAGTCCACAGGTGAACCCAAATCAGCCCCAGCATTTT
TRBJ1-2 TRBV7-8 TRBD1 many CASSLAQTGHSYTF TGTGCCAGCAGCTTAGCCCAGACAGGGCATAGCTACACCTTC
TRBJ1-2 TRBV10-3 NA NA CAISESRGSFGYTF TGTGCCATCAGTGAGTCCAGGGGTTCGTTTGGCTACACCTTC
TRBJ1-1 TRBV28 NA NA CASSLWGRAEAFF TGTGCCAGCAGTTTATGGGGAAGGGCTGAAGCTTTCTTT
TRBJ1-4 TRBV25-1 NA once CASEEEKLFF TGTGCCAGCGAGGAAGAAAAACTGTTTTTT
TRBJ2-7 TRBV5-6 NA NA CASSTGQRIFF TGTGCCAGCAGCACGGGTCAGCGCATCTTCTTC
TRBJ2-1 TRBV4-1 TRBD1 NA CASSSGTGYNEQSF TGCGCCAGCAGCTCCGGGACAGGTTACAATGAGCAGTCCTTC
TRBJ2-1 TRBV6-1 TRBD2 NA CASSLTSGGTYNEQFF TGTGCCAGCAGTCTTACTAGCGGGGGGACCTACAATGAGCAGTTCTTC
TRBJ2-7 TRBV7-9 NA NA CASTTSGSSSYEQYF TGTGCCAGCACCACGTCCGGTTCTAGCTCCTACGAGCAGTACTTC
TRBJ2-3 TRBV7-8 NA NA CASSLGGPRRTDTQYF TGTGCCAGCAGCTTAGGGGGGCCTCGGAGGACAGATACGCAGTATTTT
TRBJ1-4 TRBV20-1 NA NA CSARAGSGNEKLFF TGCAGTGCTAGAGCAGGCAGTGGGAATGAAAAACTGTTTTTT
TRBJ2-1 TRBV7-8 TRBD2 NA CASTITSGSNNEQFF TGTGCCAGCACCATAACTAGCGGGAGTAACAATGAGCAGTTCTTC
TRBJ2-7 TRBV6-6 NA NA CASSYGIPESYEQYF TGTGCCAGCAGTTACGGGATACCGGAGTCCTACGAGCAGTACTTC
TRBJ1-1 TRBV7-6 NA NA CASSLLGSLGQAEAFF TGTGCCAGCAGCCTCCTTGGGTCCCTTGGGCAAGCTGAAGCTTTCTTT
TRBJ2-3 TRBV7-9 NA NA CASSQDGSTDTQYF TGTGCCAGCAGCCAGGACGGGTCCACAGATACGCAGTATTTT
TRBJ1-1 TRBV7-9 TRBD1 NA CASSFDRVNPNTEAFF TGTGCCAGCAGCTTTGACAGGGTAAATCCAAACACTGAAGCTTTCTTT
TRBJ2-3 TRBV11-3 NA few CASSLATRGSADTQYF TGTGCCAGCAGCTTAGCGACGCGGGGCAGCGCAGATACGCAGTATTTT
TRBJ1-2 TRBV25-1 TRBD1 NA CASRSSGQGYGYTF TGTGCCAGCAGGAGCTCCGGACAGGGTTATGGCTACACCTTC
TRBJ2-7 TRBV4-2 NA NA CASSQVESSYEQYF TGTGCCAGCAGCCAAGTAGAAAGCTCCTACGAGCAGTACTTC
TRBJ1-2 TRBV28 NA NA CASSLEGSLYGYTF TGTGCCAGCAGTTTAGAGGGGTCCCTATATGGCTACACCTTC
TRBJ2-7 TRBV7-9 NA few CAFTLEGYEQYF TGTGCCTTTACACTGGAGGGCTACGAGCAGTACTTC
TRBJ2-7 TRBV7-2 NA few CASSSRLGSGPYYEQYF TGTGCCAGCAGCTCCAGGTTGGGTAGCGGACCCTACTACGAGCAGTACTTC
TRBJ1-5 TRBV12-3/TRBV12-4 NA few CASSLVRSTGNDYQPQHF TGTGCCAGCAGTTTAGTTCGTTCGACCGGCAACGATTATCAGCCCCAGCATTTT
TRBJ2-7 TRBV7-9 NA few CASSSSDSYEQYF TGTGCCAGCAGCTCCTCGGATTCCTACGAGCAGTACTTC